A selection of T cell receptor beta chains follows, all from one sample in a study of blood T cell repertoires in COVID-19. Libraries were prepared by immunoSEQ multiplex PCR; TCRdb keeps only in-frame clonotypes and omits some of them. Among around 150,000 clones listed, 60% to 80% were seen once. Sequenced input: peripheral blood. These receptors all stem from a man aged 70 or older with acute or convalescent COVID-19. The CDR3 runs from the conserved cysteine through the conserved F or W.

v_call: TRBV11-2
cdr3_aa: CASSQGQTSAGYTF

v_call: TRBV5-4
cdr3_aa: CASSLAGGRSVAYNEQFF

v_call: TRBV11-3
cdr3_aa: CASSSRTSGTYEQYF

v_call: TRBV6-1
cdr3_aa: CASSERGSNQPQHF

v_call: TRBV9
cdr3_aa: CASSAPKAGGTYEQYF

v_call: TRBV11-2
cdr3_aa: CASSLSMLNYGYTF

v_call: TRBV28
cdr3_aa: CASSDTGVTEAFF

v_call: TRBV30
cdr3_aa: CAWREAAGGPETQYF

v_call: TRBV7-2
cdr3_aa: CASSRPAGTQYF

v_call: TRBV6-6
cdr3_aa: CASSQRGDEQFF

v_call: TRBV13
cdr3_aa: CASSQRKASGRFYEQYF

v_call: TRBV30
cdr3_aa: CAWSRVEGGYQETQYF

v_call: TRBV24-1
cdr3_aa: CATSDAGQGPSSYEQYF

v_call: TRBV18
cdr3_aa: CASSRGTGKNEQYF

v_call: TRBV19
cdr3_aa: CASSIWGAEEAFF

v_call: TRBV19
cdr3_aa: CASSKVGAGGADPRNIQYF

v_call: TRBV11-2
cdr3_aa: CASSLDRSYGYTF

v_call: TRBV30
cdr3_aa: CAFLVGLYGYTF

v_call: TRBV5-1
cdr3_aa: CASSPATRFGTDTQYF

v_call: TRBV5-4
cdr3_aa: CASSSSLGGNTEAFF

v_call: TRBV4-3
cdr3_aa: CASSQDPPGTSFLAKNIQYF

v_call: TRBV7-3
cdr3_aa: CASSPQGQETQYF

v_call: TRBV18
cdr3_aa: CASSAQGVANEKLFF

v_call: TRBV7-9
cdr3_aa: CASSLAKNTEAFF

v_call: TRBV9
cdr3_aa: CASSVSLAQETQYF

v_call: TRBV3-1/TRBV3-2
cdr3_aa: CASSRRSEQRAFF

v_call: TRBV27
cdr3_aa: CASSLLADSLTYEQYF

v_call: TRBV5-6
cdr3_aa: CASSRGGPGQGIGNTIYF